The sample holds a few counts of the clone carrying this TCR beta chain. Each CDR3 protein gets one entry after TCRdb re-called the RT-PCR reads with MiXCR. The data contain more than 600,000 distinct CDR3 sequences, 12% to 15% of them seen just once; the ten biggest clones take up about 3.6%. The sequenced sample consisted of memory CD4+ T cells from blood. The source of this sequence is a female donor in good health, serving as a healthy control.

The CDR3 is CASSLLAGKGADTQYF. The CDR3 DNA reads TGCGCCAGCAGTCTCCTAGCGGGAAAAGGGGCAGATACGCAGTATTTT. The chain uses TRBV4-1 and TRBJ2-3, with TRBD2 matching 9 bases. V gave up 6 bases and J gave up 4 bases; unmatched junction bases: 11. The CDR3 totals 16 residues. The germline V gene encodes CDR1 MGHRA and CDR2 YSYEKL.